The 18 T cell receptor beta chains below were found in one sample sequenced in a study of early T cells in non-severe SARS-CoV-2 infection (dated by TCRdb to about 2021). Library construction relied on 5' RACE. Sequencing was performed on a NextSeq 500. The raw public reads went through TCRdb reprocessing: fastp at Q25, MiXCR clone calling, in-frame beta chains kept. Here each entry gathers all rows of one CDR3 protein and keeps the most common genes and DNA. For this sample the table gives over 85,000 distinct CDR3 sequences, of which around 12% were detected only once. The biggest ten clones account for over 5% of the sample. Sequencing used whole blood. Receptor source: an adult who was a healthcare worker with PCR-confirmed SARS-CoV-2 infection or an uninfected control (not recorded which).

This clonotype has ten or more counts. The chain has TRBV23-1 and TRBJ2-3; D not resolved. TRBV23-1 has ORF status, its function being uncertain. V gave up 1 base and J gave up 1 base, with 6 bases separating them. The CDR3 contains 14 residues. CDR3 DNA sequence: TGCGCCAGCAGTCAATTAAACCGCACAGATACGCAGTATTTT. Its protein product is CASSQLNRTDTQYF.

This clonotype has more than one count but fewer than ten. V gene TRBV29-1 combines with J gene TRBJ2-3; D unclear. Deletions cut 7 bases from V and 1 base from J, with 12 bases between. The CDR3 is 13 residues long. From germline, CDR1 is SQVTM and CDR2 ANQGSEA. CDR3 sequence reads: CSAMRAGTDTQYF. CDR3 bases: TGCAGCGCCATGCGCGCGGGCACAGATACGCAGTATTTT.

In this sample, this clonotype turned up many times. The chain combines TRBV7-9 with TRBJ2-3; D unresolved. The CDR3 is 14 amino acids. V was cut by 1 base and J by 0 bases, with 5 bases left in between. Germline V gives CDR1 SEHNR, CDR2 FQNEAQ (reference sequence). CDR3 sequence: CASSLEGSTDTQYF. CDR3 in DNA: TGTGCCAGCAGCTTAGAGGGAAGCACAGATACGCAGTATTTT.

The V gene is TRBV7-2, the J gene TRBJ2-1; D not certain. The germline gives CDR1 SGHTA, CDR2 FQGNSA. Deletions cut 2 bases from V and 8 bases from J, with 16 bases between. There are 15 residues in the CDR3. CDR3 amino acids: CASSLRVSYNDEQFF. CDR3 DNA sequence: TGTGCCAGCAGCTTACGCGTATCGTACAACGATGAGCAGTTCTTC. Full variable domain (outside the CDR3, taken from reference TRBV7-2 and TRBJ2-1): GAGVSQSPSNKVTEKGKDVELRCDPISGHTALYWYRQSLGQGLEFLIYFQGNSAPDKSGLPSDRFSAERTGGSVSTLTIQRTQQEDSAVYLCASSLRVSYNDEQFFGPGTRLTVL.

This clonotype was recorded many times. The chain employs TRBV28 and TRBJ2-3, with D perhaps TRBD1 (5 bases). The germline V and J ends were trimmed by 8 bases and 4 bases, with 19 bases remaining between them. Germline values: CDR1 MDHEN, CDR2 SYDVKM. The CDR3 is made up of 15 amino acids. For the CDR3, the DNA is TGTGCCAGCTGTCTCAGCAAGGGGTTTCCAGATACGCAGTATTTT. Protein product: CASCLSKGFPDTQYF.

At least ten counts were recorded for this clonotype. V and J are TRBV20-1 and TRBJ2-7; 9 positions match TRBD1. V dropped 3 bases and J dropped 4; count of bases not matched to a gene: 7. CDR3 length: 14 residues. Germline V gene data show CDR1 as DFQATT and CDR2 as SNEGSKA (reference sequence). The CDR3: CSARAGTGIYEQYF. CDR3 sequence (DNA): TGCAGTGCTAGGGCCGGGACAGGGATTTACGAGCAGTACTTC.

This clonotype was recorded many times. The chain has TRBV27 and TRBJ1-6, with TRBD1 identical over 7 bases. V shed 6 bases and J 9 bases; nucleotides not matched to a gene: 8. Germline V gene data show CDR1 as MNHEY and CDR2 as SMNVEV (reference sequence). The CDR3 consists of 14 residues. Written as DNA, the CDR3 is TGTGCCAGCAGCCTGACAGGGAGGGGTTCACCCCTCCACTTT. This codes for CASSLTGRGSPLHF.

This clonotype came up many times. V gene TRBV10-3 combines with J gene TRBJ1-2; 8 bases map to TRBD1. The CDR3 totals 15 residues. After removal of 10 bases from V and 2 bases from J, the junction contained 12 bases not matched to a gene. Germline CDR1 and CDR2: ENHRY and SYGVKD. The CDR3 loop is CATDGNRGSNYGYTF. The CDR3 DNA is TGTGCCACAGATGGGAACAGGGGGTCCAACTATGGCTACACCTTC.

This rearrangement joins TRBV5-6 to TRBJ2-3; 9 bases agree with TRBD2. Germline V gives CDR1 SGHDT, CDR2 YYEEEE. The V segment lost 0 bases and the J segment 6 bases; nucleotides outside the gene matches: 11. The CDR3 runs 17 residues. As DNA, the CDR3 is TGTGCCAGCAGCTTGGGGAGATTAGCGGGAGACCTCGATACGCAGTATTTT. Its translation: CASSLGRLAGDLDTQYF.

This chain links TRBV19 with TRBJ2-5; D might be TRBD1 (6 bases). The germline V and J ends were trimmed by 3 bases and 2 bases, with 7 bases remaining between them. The CDR3 sequence is 13 residues long. Germline CDR1 and CDR2: LNHDA and SQIVND (reference sequence). The CDR3 DNA sequence: TGTGCCAGTAGTATCGACAGGCAAGAGACCCAGTACTTC. Amino acids: CASSIDRQETQYF. Full variable domain (remainder filled in from reference TRBV19 and TRBJ2-5): DGGITQSPKYLFRKEGQNVTLSCEQNLNHDAMYWYRQDPGQGLRLIYYSQIVNDFQKGDIAEGYSVSREKKESFPLTVTSAQKNPTAFYLCASSIDRQETQYFGPGTRLLVL.

The table lists this clonotype with a few counts. This rearrangement joins TRBV20-1 to TRBJ2-7; D remains unclear. V was shortened by 7 bases and J by 5 bases, with 12 bases between the two germline ends. The CDR3 extends over 11 amino acids. Germline values: CDR1 DFQATT, CDR2 SNEGSKA (reference sequence). CDR3 nucleotide sequence: TGCAGTGGGAGAGGTGGGGACGAGCAGTACTTC. Encoded protein: CSGRGGDEQYF.

This clonotype has a count of ten or more. The CDR3 DNA is TGTGCCAGCAGCCTTGGGACTAGCGGGAGCAATGAGCAGTTCTTC. Translated, it gives CASSLGTSGSNEQFF. The chain joins TRBV12-3 or TRBV12-4 to TRBJ2-1, with TRBD2 matching 14 bases. V lost 6 bases to trimming and J lost 6 bases; unmatched junction nucleotides: 4. The CDR3 is 15 residues long.

This clonotype was observed a few times. This rearrangement joins TRBV12-3 or TRBV12-4 to TRBJ2-1, with TRBD2 matching 13 bases. The CDR3 has 16 residues. Trimming cost V 0 bases and J 5 bases; bases outside gene matches: 1. In nucleotides, the CDR3 is TGTGCCAGCAGTTTAGCACTAGCGGGGGGGAACAATGAGCAGTTCTTC. Its protein is CASSLALAGGNNEQFF.

This clonotype was detected a few times. The chain employs TRBV10-3 and TRBJ2-3; 11 positions agree with TRBD2. Germline CDR1 reads ENHRY; CDR2 reads SYGVKD. J was trimmed by 8 bases and V by 5 bases; bases with no gene match: 12. The CDR3 is made up of 16 amino acids. The CDR3 region has the DNA TGTGCCATCAGTAACCCGGGAGGACTAGCGGGCGGTACGCAGTATTTT. Its translation is CAISNPGGLAGGTQYF.

The chain carries TRBV12-5 and TRBJ2-1; D not certain. Trimming cost V 1 base and J 0 bases, with 10 bases left between them. Germline V gene lookup returns CDR1 LGHNT and CDR2 FRNRAP. The CDR3 is made up of 16 amino acids. The CDR3 is CASGLGRESSYNEQFF. CDR3 coding DNA: TGTGCTAGTGGTTTGGGACGCGAGAGCTCCTACAATGAGCAGTTCTTC. Drawing the rest from reference TRBV12-5 and TRBJ2-1, the complete variable domain is DARVTQTPRHKVTEMGQEVTMRCQPILGHNTVFWYRQTMMQGLELLAYFRNRAPLDDSGMPKDRFSAEMPDATLATLKIQPSEPRDSAVYFCASGLGRESSYNEQFFGPGTRLTVL.

This clonotype was seen repeatedly, ten times or more. The genes are TRBV5-1 and TRBJ2-2; 12 nucleotides align to TRBD2. J lost 3 bases, V lost 0 bases, and 9 bases had no gene match. CDR3 length equals 19 residues. From germline, CDR1 is SGHRS and CDR2 YFSETQ. CDR3 loop: CASSLGQTSGRTDTGELFF. In DNA, the CDR3 is TGCGCCAGCAGCTTGGGGCAGACTAGCGGGAGAACGGACACCGGGGAGCTGTTTTTT.

This clonotype was recorded at least ten times. This chain links TRBV7-8 with TRBJ2-1; 12 bases align to TRBD2. The germline V gene encodes CDR1 SGHVS and CDR2 FQNEAQ. V lost 10 bases to trimming and J lost 2 bases; unmatched junction nucleotides: 3. The CDR3 extends over 14 amino acids. The CDR3 coding sequence is TGTGCCACTCTAGCGGGAGGGACCTACAATGAGCAGTTCTTC. Protein: CATLAGGTYNEQFF.

This clonotype has ten or more counts. This rearrangement joins TRBV11-2 to TRBJ1-1, with D unresolved. The germline gives CDR1 SGHAT, CDR2 FQNNGV. The CDR3 totals 15 residues. Trimming removed 1 base from V and 0 bases from J, with 9 bases in between. CDR3 bases: TGTGCCAGCAGCTTAGGGCCAGCCATGAACACTGAAGCTTTCTTT. This translates into CASSLGPAMNTEAFF. The variable domain in full, completed from reference TRBV11-2 and TRBJ1-1, reads EAGVAQSPRYKIIEKRQSVAFWCNPISGHATLYWYQQILGQGPKLLIQFQNNGVVDDSQLPKDRFSAERLKGVDSTLKIQPAKLEDSAVYLCASSLGPAMNTEAFFGQGTRLTVV.